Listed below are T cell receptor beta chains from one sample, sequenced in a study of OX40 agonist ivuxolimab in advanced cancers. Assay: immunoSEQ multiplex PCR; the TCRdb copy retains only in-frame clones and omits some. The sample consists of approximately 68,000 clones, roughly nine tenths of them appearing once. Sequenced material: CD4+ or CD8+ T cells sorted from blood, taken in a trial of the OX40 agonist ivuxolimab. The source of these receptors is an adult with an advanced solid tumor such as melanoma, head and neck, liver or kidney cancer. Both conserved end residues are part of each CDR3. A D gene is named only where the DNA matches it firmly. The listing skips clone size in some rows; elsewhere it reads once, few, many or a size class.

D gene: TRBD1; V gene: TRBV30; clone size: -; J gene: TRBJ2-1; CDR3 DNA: TGTGCCTGGGCGGGACAGGGGTCCTACAATGAGCAGTTCTTC; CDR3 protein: CAWAGQGSYNEQFF
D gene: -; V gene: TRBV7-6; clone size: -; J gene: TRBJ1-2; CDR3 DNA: TGTGCCAGCAGCCGCGCCGACCTCTCAGGCAGTTACTATGGCTACACCTTC; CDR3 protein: CASSRADLSGSYYGYTF
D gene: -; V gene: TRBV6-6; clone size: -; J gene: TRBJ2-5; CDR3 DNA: TGTGCCAGCAGTTACTCTATCCAGCAAGAGACCCAGTACTTC; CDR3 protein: CASSYSIQQETQYF
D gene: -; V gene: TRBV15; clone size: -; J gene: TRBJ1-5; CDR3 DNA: TGTGCCACCAGCAGAGAAATTCAGGGCCAGCCCCAGCATTTT; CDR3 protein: CATSREIQGQPQHF
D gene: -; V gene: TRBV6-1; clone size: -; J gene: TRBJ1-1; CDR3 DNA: TGTGCCAGCAGTGAATTGGTGGCGGCAGTCGGGGCTTTCTTT; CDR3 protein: CASSELVAAVGAFF
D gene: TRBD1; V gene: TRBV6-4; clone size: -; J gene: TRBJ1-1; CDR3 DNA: TGTGCCAGCAGCCCGACAGGGCTGAACACTGAAGCTTTCTTT; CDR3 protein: CASSPTGLNTEAFF
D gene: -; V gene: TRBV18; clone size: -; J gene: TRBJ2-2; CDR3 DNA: TGTGCCAGCTCATCCCGGACACTCGGGAACACCGGGGAGCTGTTTTTT; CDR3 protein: CASSSRTLGNTGELFF
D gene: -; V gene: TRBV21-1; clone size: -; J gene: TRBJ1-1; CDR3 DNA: TGTGCCAGCAGCTTCTTGAGGCAAGCTTTCTTT; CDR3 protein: CASSFLRQAFF
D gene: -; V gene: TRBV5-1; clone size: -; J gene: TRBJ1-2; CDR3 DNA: TGCGCCAGCAGCTTGGAAAAGGGCTTTGATGGCTACACCTTC; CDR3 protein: CASSLEKGFDGYTF
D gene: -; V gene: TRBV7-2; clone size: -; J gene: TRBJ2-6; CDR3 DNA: TGTGCCAGCAGCTTAGCAGGGCGGGCCTCTGGGGCCAACGTCCTGACTTTC; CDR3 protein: CASSLAGRASGANVLTF
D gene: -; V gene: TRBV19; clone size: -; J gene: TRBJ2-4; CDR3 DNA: TGTGCCAGTACGGGAGTTGAGGTAGCCAAAAACATTCAGTACTTC; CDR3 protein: CASTGVEVAKNIQYF
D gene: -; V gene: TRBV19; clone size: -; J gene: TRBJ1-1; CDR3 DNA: TGTGCCTCAACCTGGGGGCCGGGTACTGAAGCTTTCTTT; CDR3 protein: CASTWGPGTEAFF
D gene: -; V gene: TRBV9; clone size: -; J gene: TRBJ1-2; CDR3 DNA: TGTGCCAGCAGCGAGACCCCTGTACGGCGGAACACCTTC; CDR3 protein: CASSETPVRRNTF
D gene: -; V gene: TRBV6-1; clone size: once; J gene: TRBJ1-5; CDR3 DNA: TGTGCCAGCAACAAACGGGAACAGCCCCAGCATTTT; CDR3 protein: CASNKREQPQHF
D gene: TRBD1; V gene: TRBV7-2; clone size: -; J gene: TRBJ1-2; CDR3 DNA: TGTGCCAGCAGCTCTCGACAGGGGGCGGACTATGGCTACACCTTC; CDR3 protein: CASSSRQGADYGYTF
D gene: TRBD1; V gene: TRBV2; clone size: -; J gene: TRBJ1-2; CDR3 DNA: TGTGCCAGCAGCGATCAGGGGGCAGGGAACTATGGCTACACCTTC; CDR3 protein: CASSDQGAGNYGYTF
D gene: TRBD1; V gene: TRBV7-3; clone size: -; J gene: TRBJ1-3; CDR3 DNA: TGTGCCAGCAGCCCGGCTGGACAGGGCGCAACCATATATTTT; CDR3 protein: CASSPAGQGATIYF
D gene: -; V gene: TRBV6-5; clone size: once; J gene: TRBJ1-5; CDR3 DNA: TGTGCCAGCAACAAGGGGGGTCGCAATCAGCCCCAGCATTTT; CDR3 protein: CASNKGGRNQPQHF
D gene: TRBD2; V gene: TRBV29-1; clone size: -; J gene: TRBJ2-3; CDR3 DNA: TGCAGCGTTCGGGCGGGGGGTCCAGATACGCAGTATTTT; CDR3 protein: CSVRAGGPDTQYF
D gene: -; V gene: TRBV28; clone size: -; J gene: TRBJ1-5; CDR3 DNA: TGTGCCAGCAGCCTGGGGGGGGGCAATCAGCCCCAGCATTTT; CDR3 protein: CASSLGGGNQPQHF
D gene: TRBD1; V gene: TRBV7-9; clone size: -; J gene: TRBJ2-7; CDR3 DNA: TGTGCCAGCAGCTTAGGGGGACAGAGCTCCTACGAGCAGTACTTC; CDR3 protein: CASSLGGQSSYEQYF
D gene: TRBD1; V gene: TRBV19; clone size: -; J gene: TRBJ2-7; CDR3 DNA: TGTGCCAGTAGTATCGCAGGGGGCCAAGAGCAGTACTTC; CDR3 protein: CASSIAGGQEQYF
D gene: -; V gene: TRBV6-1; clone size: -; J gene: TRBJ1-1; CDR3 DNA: TGTGCCAGCAGTGAAACCTCAAGGCTCTTT; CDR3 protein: CASSETSRLF
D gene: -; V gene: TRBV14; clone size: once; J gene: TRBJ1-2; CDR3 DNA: TGTGCCAGCAGCCCCGCCCGGGGAGGCTACACCTTC; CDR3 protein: CASSPARGGYTF
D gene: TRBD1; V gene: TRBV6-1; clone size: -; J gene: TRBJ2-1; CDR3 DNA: TGTGCCAGCAGGGAACCGGGACAGCTTTTCCTTGAGCAGTTCTTC; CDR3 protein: CASREPGQLFLEQFF
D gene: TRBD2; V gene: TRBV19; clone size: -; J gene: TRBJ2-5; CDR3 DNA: TGTGCCAGTAGTAGCGGGAGGGCGGGAGAGACCCAGTACTTC; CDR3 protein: CASSSGRAGETQYF
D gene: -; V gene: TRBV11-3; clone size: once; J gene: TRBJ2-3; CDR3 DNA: TGTGCCAGCAGCTTAGAAGGCAACACAGATACGCAGTATTTT; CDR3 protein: CASSLEGNTDTQYF
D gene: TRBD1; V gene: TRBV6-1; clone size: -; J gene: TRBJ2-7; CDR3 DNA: TGTGCCAGCAGTTCCGGGACAGGGTCCAACGAGCAGTACTTC; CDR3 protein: CASSSGTGSNEQYF
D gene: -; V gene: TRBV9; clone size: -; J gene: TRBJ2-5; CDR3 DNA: TGTGCCAGCAGCCCCTGGGGTGGTAGCCCAAAAGAGACCCAGTACTTC; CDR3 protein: CASSPWGGSPKETQYF
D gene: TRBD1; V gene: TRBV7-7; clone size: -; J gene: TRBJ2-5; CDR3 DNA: TGTGCCAGCAGACAGGTCCTAGGACAGGGGAAAGAGACCCAGTACTTC; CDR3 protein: CASRQVLGQGKETQYF
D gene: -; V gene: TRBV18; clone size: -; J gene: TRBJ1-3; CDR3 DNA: TGTGCCAGCTCACCACAGCTCTCCCGAGCAGCTGGAGGAAACACCATATATTTT; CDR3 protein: CASSPQLSRAAGGNTIYF
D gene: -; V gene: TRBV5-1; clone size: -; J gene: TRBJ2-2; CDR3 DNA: TGCGCCGAAGGGGAGTTGGGGACCGGGGAGCTGTTTTTT; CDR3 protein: CAEGELGTGELFF
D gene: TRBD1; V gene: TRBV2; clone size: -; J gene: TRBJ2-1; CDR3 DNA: TGTGCCAGCAGTCAAGACAGGGGGCCCTACAATGAGCAGTTCTTC; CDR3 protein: CASSQDRGPYNEQFF
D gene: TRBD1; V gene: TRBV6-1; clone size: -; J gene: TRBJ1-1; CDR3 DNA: TGTGCCAGCAGGACAGGGAACTCTGAAGCTTTCTTT; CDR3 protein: CASRTGNSEAFF
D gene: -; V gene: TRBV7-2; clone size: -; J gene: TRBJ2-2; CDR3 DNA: TGTGCCAGCAGCTTAGTCGGGACGGCTAACGCCGGGGAGCTGTTTTTT; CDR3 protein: CASSLVGTANAGELFF
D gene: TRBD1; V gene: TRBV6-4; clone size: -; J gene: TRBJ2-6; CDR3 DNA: TGTGCCAGCAGCGAATTCGGACAGGGCGCAGGAAGTGGGGCCAACGTCCTGACTTTC; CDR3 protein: CASSEFGQGAGSGANVLTF
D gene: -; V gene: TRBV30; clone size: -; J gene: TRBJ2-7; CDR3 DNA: TGTGCCTGGAGTGTACAGAGGTTGGGGGAGCAGTACTTC; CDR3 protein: CAWSVQRLGEQYF
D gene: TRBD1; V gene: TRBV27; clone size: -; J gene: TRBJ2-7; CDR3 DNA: TGTGCCAGCAGGCGGGACAGGGCGTCCTACGAGCAGTACTTC; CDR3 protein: CASRRDRASYEQYF
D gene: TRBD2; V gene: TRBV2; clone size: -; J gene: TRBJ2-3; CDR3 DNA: TGTGCCAGCAGTGTGGGCCTAGCGGGAGATACGCAGTATTTT; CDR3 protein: CASSVGLAGDTQYF
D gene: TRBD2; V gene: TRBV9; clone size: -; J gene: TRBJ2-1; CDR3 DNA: TGTGCCAGCAGCGCTAGCGGAGGACTAGCGGGGGACGAGCAGTTCTTC; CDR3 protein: CASSASGGLAGDEQFF
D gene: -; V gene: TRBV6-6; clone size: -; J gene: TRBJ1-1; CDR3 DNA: TGTGCCAGCGAGTTAGCCGGGGCTTTCATGAACACTGAAGCTTTCTTT; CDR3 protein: CASELAGAFMNTEAFF
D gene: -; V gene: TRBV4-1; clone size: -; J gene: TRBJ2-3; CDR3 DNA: TGCGCCAGCAGCCAAGCCCCGCCCTTGGGGACAGATACGCAGTATTTT; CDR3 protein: CASSQAPPLGTDTQYF